One and the same sample provided the 26 T cell receptor beta chains below, sequenced in a study of cytomegalovirus exposure and HLA in healthy donors. Both 60 Vbeta primers and 13 Jbeta primers went into the PCR. Repertoires were generated with immunoSEQ multiplex PCR, while TCRdb's copy carries only in-frame clones and drops some. The sample lists 77,000 or so clones; 78% were seen once. Sequencing input: PBMCs. The receptors were gathered from a middle-aged man in good health and CMV-seronegative.

The chain has TRBV7-9 and TRBJ2-1; D may be TRBD2 (5 bases). Germline values: CDR1 SEHNR, CDR2 FQNEAQ (reference sequence). V was clipped by 5 bases and J by 5 bases, with 10 bases between them. This CDR3 has 13 residues. The CDR3 loop is CASSPHGDNEQFF. The CDR3 DNA sequence: TGTGCCAGCAGCCCCCACGGGGACAATGAGCAGTTCTTC.

This chain links TRBV10-3 with TRBJ2-3; 13 nucleotides agree with TRBD2. The CDR3 covers 15 residues. V was pared by 6 bases and J by 4 bases, with 4 bases of the junction left unmatched. CDR1 and CDR2 (germline): ENHRY, SYGVKD. CDR3 DNA: TGTGCCATCAGGGACGGACTAGCGGGAGCAGATACGCAGTATTTT. Residues: CAIRDGLAGADTQYF.

This clone turned up a few times. This rearrangement joins TRBV28 to TRBJ2-2; a possible D gene is TRBD1 (6 bases). Germline V gene data show CDR1 as MDHEN and CDR2 as SYDVKM. This CDR3 region has 19 residues. Trimming removed 5 bases at V and 8 bases at J, with 30 bases between. The DNA of the CDR3 is TGTGCCAGCAGTACTAATAACCTGGACAGCCACCACAGGATAGGGGAGCTGTTTTTT. It codes for CASSTNNLDSHHRIGELFF.

J is TRBJ1-1 and V is TRBV5-1, with D uncertain. The V end was cut by 0 bases, the J end by 1 base, with 13 bases between. CDR1 is SGHRS and CDR2 is YFSETQ in the germline V gene. There are 16 residues in the CDR3. The CDR3: CASSLVGPVGNTEAFF. CDR3 nucleotide sequence: TGCGCCAGCAGCTTGGTTGGGCCAGTGGGGAACACTGAAGCTTTCTTT.

This chain links TRBV5-1 with TRBJ2-7; 7 positions match TRBD2. Germline CDR1 reads SGHRS; CDR2 reads YFSETQ. Trimming took 2 bases from V and 2 from J; bases not matched to a gene: 4. The CDR3 consists of 14 residues. DNA of the CDR3: TGCGCCAGCAGCTTCGGGGGAGGGACCTACGAGCAGTACTTC. It encodes CASSFGGGTYEQYF.

The V gene is TRBV10-1, the J gene TRBJ1-2, with 8 nucleotides matching TRBD1. Germline V gene sequence: CDR1 WNHNN, CDR2 SYGVQD (reference sequence). The V and J ends lost 3 bases and 6 bases, in that order; junction bases with no gene match: 6. The length of the CDR3 is 14 residues. Here the CDR3 DNA reads TGCGCCAGCAGTGACTCGACAGGGGCAAATGGCTACACCTTC. Protein: CASSDSTGANGYTF.

CDR3 nucleotide sequence: TGCAGCGCTAGGGGACAGGTCAGGCCCTACGAGCAGTACTTC. This encodes CSARGQVRPYEQYF. The gene calls are TRBV29-1 and TRBJ2-7; the match to TRBD1 covers 8 bases. The junction had 10 bases not matched to a gene; V was cut back by 7 bases and J by 2 bases. CDR1 is SQVTM and CDR2 is ANQGSEA in the germline V gene. The CDR3 consists of 14 residues.

The CDR3 protein is CASSLSGQGSLYGYTF. CDR3 DNA sequence: TGTGCCAGCAGTTTATCAGGACAGGGTTCTCTTTATGGCTACACCTTC. The V gene is TRBV28, the J gene TRBJ1-2; 8 bases align to TRBD1. Germline assignment: CDR1 MDHEN and CDR2 SYDVKM. The CDR3 spans 16 residues. The V and J ends lost 1 base and 5 bases, in that order; junction bases with no gene match: 9.

In its sample, this clone was seen once. This chain joins TRBV7-9 and TRBJ1-5; 7 positions agree with TRBD1. Germline V gene data show CDR1 as SEHNR and CDR2 as FQNEAQ (reference sequence). CDR3 length: 15 amino acids. With 3 bases clipped from V and 6 bases from J, the junction kept 8 bases outside the gene matches. Here the CDR3 DNA reads TGTGCCAGCAGCTTGGGGACAGTTTCGGGTCAGCCCCAGCATTTT. This translates into CASSLGTVSGQPQHF.

This CDR3 is CASSEDPRGREFF. The CDR3, as DNA: TGTGCCAGCAGCGAGGACCCCAGGGGACGGGAGTTCTTC. This sequence joins TRBV14 and TRBJ2-1, with D possibly being TRBD1 (6 bases). Trimming took off 5 bases at V and 14 bases at J, with 19 bases between the two ends. CDR3 length equals 13 residues. Germline lookup yields CDR1 SGHDN and CDR2 FVKESK.

The V gene is TRBV11-2, the J gene TRBJ2-2, with 7 bases fitting TRBD2. The CDR3 covers 14 residues. V shed 8 bases, J shed 0 bases, and the junction held 3 bases outside the gene matches. The germline V gene encodes CDR1 SGHAT and CDR2 FQNNGV. The CDR3 loop reads CASFGTTNTGELFF. CDR3 sequence (DNA): TGTGCCAGCTTCGGGACTACGAACACCGGGGAGCTGTTTTTT.

This clone was observed a handful of times. The V and J genes are TRBV19 and TRBJ1-2, with 8 bases lining up with TRBD1. The ends lost 8 bases at V and 5 bases at J; junction bases unmatched: 13. This CDR3 is 15 amino acids long. CDR1 is LNHDA and CDR2 is SQIVND in the germline V gene (reference sequence). This chain's CDR3 is CASSYPGQVIYGYTF. CDR3 nucleotides: TGTGCCAGTTCCTATCCGGGACAGGTCATTTATGGCTACACCTTC. Drawing the rest from reference TRBV19 and TRBJ1-2, the complete variable domain is DGGITQSPKYLFRKEGQNVTLSCEQNLNHDAMYWYRQDPGQGLRLIYYSQIVNDFQKGDIAEGYSVSREKKESFPLTVTSAQKNPTAFYLCASSYPGQVIYGYTFGSGTRLTVV.

This clone occurred a few times. The chain recombines TRBV7-2 with TRBJ1-2, with 9 bases that match TRBD1. This CDR3 is 15 amino acids long. Trimming removed 6 bases from V and 3 bases from J; junction bases left unmatched: 8. Germline V gene sequence: CDR1 SGHTA, CDR2 FQGNSA. The CDR3 DNA is TGTGCCAGCAGAAGGGGACAGGGATACGACTATGGCTACACCTTC. Translated, it gives CASRRGQGYDYGYTF.

The chain has TRBV6-5 and TRBJ2-7; D gene ambiguous. Per the germline V gene, CDR1 is MNHEY and CDR2 is SVGAGI. The CDR3 sequence is 15 residues long. The V end was cut by 2 bases, the J end by 1 base, with 12 bases between. CDR3 loop: CASSYGDISSYEQYF. As DNA, the CDR3 is TGTGCCAGCAGTTACGGTGATATCAGTTCCTACGAGCAGTACTTC.

This chain uses TRBV6-1 with TRBJ1-3; 7 nucleotides agree with TRBD1. V gave up 9 bases and J gave up 3 bases; unmatched junction bases: 11. From germline, CDR1 is MNHNS and CDR2 SASEGT. This CDR3 is built from 15 residues. Here the CDR3 DNA reads TGTGCCAGTATGTACACAGGGGATCTTGGAAACACCATATATTTT. Translating it yields CASMYTGDLGNTIYF.

The V call is TRBV11-2, the J call TRBJ1-1, with D unresolved. The CDR3 contains 15 residues. CDR1 and CDR2 (germline): SGHAT, FQNNGV. With 2 bases removed from V and 6 bases from J, the gap between germline ends came to 16 bases. DNA for the CDR3: TGTGCCAGCAGCTTAAGGTACCAACGGAGTTCTGAAGCTTTCTTT. As protein: CASSLRYQRSSEAFF.

The chain employs TRBV7-9 and TRBJ2-3; 8 nucleotides agree with TRBD2. Germline V lookup: CDR1 SEHNR, CDR2 FQNEAQ (reference sequence). V gave up 0 bases and J gave up 1 base; unmatched junction bases: 3. This CDR3 comprises 16 residues. The CDR3 sequence: CASSLAKLAGTDTQYF. CDR3 bases: TGTGCCAGCAGCTTAGCGAAACTAGCGGGCACAGATACGCAGTATTTT.

The chain couples TRBV19 to TRBJ1-1; weak D call: TRBD1 (6 bases). V shed 3 bases and J shed 0 bases, with 11 bases lying between them. CDR3 length equals 15 residues. Germline loops: CDR1 LNHDA, CDR2 SQIVND (reference sequence). CDR3: CASSISGTLNTEAFF. DNA of the CDR3: TGTGCCAGTAGTATTTCCGGGACACTGAACACTGAAGCTTTCTTT.

CDR3 in DNA: TGCGCCAGCAGCTCGGTGGCCAGGGGGCAAGCTTTCTTT. Residues: CASSSVARGQAFF. The J gene is TRBJ1-1, the V gene TRBV5-1; TRBD1 agrees at 8 bases. V lost 3 bases, J lost 9 bases, and 7 bases stayed unmatched. The length of the CDR3 is 13 residues. Germline values: CDR1 SGHRS, CDR2 YFSETQ.

The chain links TRBV28 to TRBJ2-7, with 9 bases identical to TRBD1. The V and J ends lost 7 bases and 5 bases, in that order; junction bases with no gene match: 12. The CDR3 extends over 15 amino acids. Germline CDR1 is MDHEN and CDR2 is SYDVKM. The chain's CDR3 is CASNQPGTGIHEQYF. The DNA for the CDR3 is TGTGCCAGCAACCAACCCGGGACAGGGATCCACGAGCAGTACTTC.

The chain employs TRBV28 and TRBJ2-4; 9 bases map to TRBD2. The CDR3 spans 13 residues. The V gene end was trimmed by 7 bases and the J gene end by 7 bases; junction bases not matched to a gene: 5. The germline V gene encodes CDR1 MDHEN and CDR2 SYDVKM. The CDR3 DNA reads TGTGCCAGCATTAGCGGGAGTGGGAACATTCAGTACTTC. It encodes CASISGSGNIQYF.

The chain employs TRBV10-3 and TRBJ1-2; TRBD1 might be the D (6 bases). Germline CDR1 ENHRY, CDR2 SYGVKD. This CDR3 has 14 residues. Between the trimmed V and J ends, which lost 0 bases and 6 bases, there was a span of 11 bases. The CDR3 DNA reads as TGTGCCATCAGTGAGTCCGGGACAAAGAATGGCTACACCTTC. This gives the protein CAISESGTKNGYTF.

V is TRBV13 and J is TRBJ1-1; no reliable D call. V was shortened by 6 bases and J by 6 bases, with 8 bases between the two germline ends. The V gene's germline CDR1 is PRHDT and CDR2 FYEKMQ (reference sequence). The CDR3 runs to 11 residues. The CDR3 spells CASRYRAEAFF. CDR3 sequence (DNA): TGTGCCAGCAGATACCGGGCTGAAGCTTTCTTT.

The chain recombines TRBV7-9 with TRBJ1-2, with 8 positions matching TRBD1. The CDR3 is 14 residues long. Trimming removed 5 bases from V and 2 bases from J; junction bases left unmatched: 4. Germline V gene data show CDR1 as SEHNR and CDR2 as FQNEAQ (reference sequence). DNA for the CDR3: TGTGCCAGCAGCGCGGACAGGGAGAACTATGGCTACACCTTC. Translated: CASSADRENYGYTF.

The gene calls are TRBV19 and TRBJ1-5; 7 bases fit TRBD1. V shed 2 bases, J shed 2 bases, and the junction held 3 bases outside the gene matches. The CDR3 totals 15 residues. Germline loops: CDR1 LNHDA, CDR2 SQIVND (reference sequence). The CDR3 DNA reads TGTGCCAGTAGTATAAGGGGGACAGGCAATCAGCCCCAGCATTTT. Protein sequence: CASSIRGTGNQPQHF. Looking up the rest from reference TRBV19 and TRBJ1-5 gives the full variable domain: DGGITQSPKYLFRKEGQNVTLSCEQNLNHDAMYWYRQDPGQGLRLIYYSQIVNDFQKGDIAEGYSVSREKKESFPLTVTSAQKNPTAFYLCASSIRGTGNQPQHFGDGTRLSIL.

J is TRBJ1-3 and V is TRBV18; possibly TRBD1 for D (5 bases). Per the germline V gene, CDR1 is KGHSH and CDR2 is LQKENI. The V and J ends lost 2 bases and 7 bases respectively, with 12 bases between them. This CDR3 is built from 14 residues. In DNA, the CDR3 is TGTGCCAGCTCACCAGGGGGGTTGGAGAACACCATATATTTT. Its translation is CASSPGGLENTIYF. Full variable domain (remainder filled in from reference TRBV18 and TRBJ1-3): NAGVMQNPRHLVRRRGQEARLRCSPMKGHSHVYWYRQLPEEGLKFMVYLQKENIIDESGMPKERFSAEFPKEGPSILRIQQVVRGDSAAYFCASSPGGLENTIYFGEGSWLTVV.